The 23 T cell receptor beta chains given below trace back to one sample, sequenced in a study of cytomegalovirus exposure and HLA in healthy donors. In the PCR, 60 Vbeta and 13 Jbeta primers were used. Profiled with immunoSEQ multiplex PCR; TCRdb holds only in-frame clones, not every one. The sample lists around 170,000 clones; 65% to 80% were seen once. Sequencing input: PBMCs. Every receptor here comes from a young woman in good health and CMV-seropositive.

This clone came up a few times. V is TRBV7-6 and J is TRBJ1-3; TRBD1 matches at 7 bases. This CDR3 has 14 amino acids. V shed 5 bases, J shed 4 bases, and the junction held 5 bases outside the gene matches. Per germline, CDR1 SGHVS and CDR2 FNYEAQ. CDR3 protein: CASSTQGVGNTIYF. In DNA, the CDR3 is TGTGCCAGCAGCACCCAGGGGGTGGGAAACACCATATATTTT.

The chain is built from TRBV7-2 and TRBJ2-1; 7 bases match TRBD2. Germline V lookup: CDR1 SGHTA, CDR2 FQGNSA. The trim removed 3 bases at V and 8 bases at J, leaving 13 bases unmatched. The CDR3 has 16 residues. For the CDR3, the DNA is TGTGCCAGCAGCTTCATGGGGCTAGCGGCCGCGGATGAGCAGTTCTTC. Translated: CASSFMGLAAADEQFF.

The genes are TRBV10-1 and TRBJ2-5, with 14 positions matching TRBD2. There are 16 residues in the CDR3. J gave up 7 bases and V 2 bases, and 6 bases lay outside the gene matches. CDR1 and CDR2 (germline): WNHNN, SYGVQD (reference sequence). CDR3 sequence (DNA): TGCGCCAGCAGTGAGGGGGGACTAGCGGGGGAGGCGACCCAGTACTTC. Translation: CASSEGGLAGEATQYF.

This chain connects TRBV5-1 to TRBJ2-5, with a weak D call TRBD1 (6 bases). The CDR3 loop spans 15 amino acids. CDR1 SGHRS and CDR2 YFSETQ come from the germline V gene. Between the trimmed V and J ends, which lost 3 bases and 1 base, there was a span of 13 bases. As DNA, the CDR3 is TGCGCCAGCAGCTCCAACAGGGTTTCCCAAGAGACCCAGTACTTC. Translating it yields CASSSNRVSQETQYF.

The chain links TRBV5-4 to TRBJ1-5; D remains ambiguous. Germline V lookup: CDR1 SGHNT, CDR2 YYREEE (reference sequence). The CDR3 is 15 residues long. Trimming pared 4 bases from V and 2 bases from J, leaving 13 bases between. The CDR3 protein is CASSPDNRGNQPQHF. As DNA, the CDR3 is TGTGCCAGCAGCCCAGATAACCGGGGCAATCAGCCCCAGCATTTT.

The rearrangement links TRBV4-1 to TRBJ2-1; 9 bases agree with TRBD1. Germline values: CDR1 MGHRA, CDR2 YSYEKL. The CDR3 loop spans 15 amino acids. V shed 4 bases and J 7 bases; nucleotides not matched to a gene: 8. CDR3 nucleotide sequence: TGCGCCAGCAGCCTAACCGGGACAGGGCTGAATGAGCAGTTCTTC. Amino acids: CASSLTGTGLNEQFF.

This clone has a single count. The V call is TRBV28, the J call TRBJ1-5, with no clear D. Germline V gene lookup returns CDR1 MDHEN and CDR2 SYDVKM. The CDR3 totals 12 residues. Between the trimmed V and J ends, which lost 5 bases and 4 bases, there was a span of 6 bases. In DNA, the CDR3 is TGTGCCAGCAGTGAGTCTAATCAGCCCCAGCATTTT. It translates to CASSESNQPQHF. Variable domain in full (rest from reference TRBV28 and TRBJ1-5): DVKVTQSSRYLVKRTGEKVFLECVQDMDHENMFWYRQDPGLGLRLIYFSYDVKMKEKGDIPEGYSVSREKKERFSLILESASTNQTSMYLCASSESNQPQHFGDGTRLSIL.

A single count supports this clone. The chain combines TRBV5-5 with TRBJ1-6; D is possibly TRBD1 (6 bases). Germline V CDR1 and CDR2: SGHKS, YYEKEE (reference sequence). V was pared by 1 base and J by 7 bases, with 12 bases between. The CDR3 contains 15 residues. The CDR3 DNA is TGTGCCAGCAGCTTGTCGAACAGGGAGAATTCACCCCTCCACTTT. Its protein product is CASSLSNRENSPLHF. Together with reference TRBV5-5 and TRBJ1-6, the CDR3 gives the full variable domain: DAGVTQSPTHLIKTRGQQVTLRCSPISGHKSVSWYQQVLGQGPQFIFQYYEKEERGRGNFPDRFSARQFPNYSSELNVNALLLGDSALYLCASSLSNRENSPLHFGNGTRLTVT.

This chain's CDR3 is CASSEAGGVDTQYF. CDR3 bases: TGTGCCAGCAGTGAAGCAGGGGGAGTAGATACGCAGTATTTT. The V gene is TRBV25-1, the J gene TRBJ2-3; 7 positions agree with TRBD1. Germline CDR1 MGHDK, CDR2 SYGVNS. This CDR3 is built from 14 residues. V lost 2 bases to trimming and J lost 5 bases; unmatched junction nucleotides: 4.

V is TRBV4-3 and J is TRBJ2-1; 8 nucleotides line up with TRBD2. J lost 10 bases, V lost 4 bases, and 6 bases had no gene match. The CDR3 runs to 13 residues. Per the germline V gene, CDR1 is LGHNA and CDR2 is YSLEER. The CDR3 loop is CASSRIAGREQFF. The DNA of the CDR3 is TGCGCCAGCAGCCGTATAGCGGGGAGGGAGCAGTTCTTC.

This sequence joins TRBV9 and TRBJ2-5; TRBD1 might be the D (5 bases). CDR3 length: 14 residues. Germline assignment: CDR1 SGDLS and CDR2 YYNGEE. V lost 0 bases to trimming and J lost 5 bases, with 11 bases between them. As DNA, the CDR3 is TGTGCCAGCAGCGTAGACCCAGGGCGGGAGACCCAGTACTTC. It specifies CASSVDPGRETQYF.

The chain joins TRBV4-2 to TRBJ2-1; TRBD2 is a possible D gene (5 bases). The germline CDR1 and CDR2 sequences are LGHNA and YNFKEQ. V was trimmed by 3 bases and J by 7 bases, leaving 7 bases between them. This CDR3 has 12 residues. CDR3 in amino acids: CASSQTGNEQFF. The DNA for the CDR3 is TGTGCCAGCAGCCAGACGGGGAATGAGCAGTTCTTC.

This clone was detected only a few times. This chain joins TRBV6-5 and TRBJ2-3; TRBD2 matches 10 bases. Germline CDR1 is MNHEY and CDR2 is SVGAGI. Trimming removed 0 bases from V and 4 bases from J; junction bases left unmatched: 4. The CDR3 consists of 16 residues. The CDR3 nucleotides read TGTGCCAGCAGTTACTCTTCCGGGACTAGCGCAGATACGCAGTATTTT. It translates to CASSYSSGTSADTQYF.

V is TRBV25-1 and J is TRBJ1-2; D unclear. Germline V lookup: CDR1 MGHDK, CDR2 SYGVNS. This CDR3 has 15 residues. The ends were cut back, 4 bases at V and 0 bases at J, with 12 bases in the middle. The CDR3 DNA reads TGTGCCAGCAGTGGGGGAGGCAAAGCTAACTATGGCTACACCTTC. Its protein is CASSGGGKANYGYTF.

This clone was detected once. The chain uses TRBV29-1 and TRBJ1-3; D unclear. This CDR3 is 11 amino acids long. Germline V gene sequence: CDR1 SQVTM, CDR2 ANQGSEA. Trimming shortened V by 8 bases and J by 0 bases, and 5 bases separated the two germline ends. This CDR3 is CSHSSGNTIYF. The DNA for the CDR3 is TGCAGCCACAGCTCTGGAAACACCATATATTTT.

J is TRBJ2-5 and V is TRBV4-3, with 8 bases that match TRBD2. Germline values: CDR1 LGHNA, CDR2 YSLEER. This CDR3 comprises 17 residues. The V segment lost 0 bases and the J segment 5 bases; nucleotides outside the gene matches: 11. The CDR3 sequence is CASSQDYGGASWETQYF. The CDR3 region has the DNA TGCGCCAGCAGCCAAGATTACGGGGGGGCAAGTTGGGAGACCCAGTACTTC.

Comment on this clone: The junction differs from germline at one of its ends, possibly a read error. Other DNA sequences from this sample encode an identical CDR3 as well. The chain couples TRBV4-2 to TRBJ2-3; 7 bases fit TRBD1. This CDR3 region has 16 residues. Looked up from germline, CDR1 is LGHNA and CDR2 is YNFKEQ. CDR3 nucleotide sequence: TGTGCCAGCAGCCATGGAGAGGGGGCCCTCACAGATACGCAATATTTT. This sequence encodes CASSHGEGALTDTQYF.

V and J are TRBV9 and TRBJ1-3; D call uncertain. The V and J ends lost 3 bases and 0 bases respectively, with 16 bases between them. The CDR3 is 17 amino acids. The germline V gene has CDR1 SGDLS and CDR2 YYNGEE. The CDR3 coding sequence is TGTGCCAGCAGCGCAACGATAGCAGTCAGCTCTGGAAACACCATATATTTT. This sequence encodes CASSATIAVSSGNTIYF.

The chain is built from TRBV11-3 and TRBJ2-3; TRBD2 agrees at 10 bases. CDR3 length: 14 residues. Germline loops: CDR1 SGHNT, CDR2 YENEEA. After removal of 5 bases from V and 6 bases from J, the junction contained 5 bases not matched to a gene. In nucleotides, the CDR3 is TGTGCCAGCAGCCGTACGGGACTAGCGGATACGCAGTATTTT. It yields the protein CASSRTGLADTQYF.

This clone showed up just a few times. V and J are TRBV19 and TRBJ1-2; 7 nucleotides agree with TRBD1. Germline CDR1 is LNHDA and CDR2 is SQIVND (reference sequence). The V and J ends lost 3 bases and 9 bases, in that order; junction bases with no gene match: 10. The CDR3 has 14 amino acids. The CDR3 DNA reads TGTGCCAGTAGTATTGGCGACAGGGAGGATAGCTACACCTTC. The encoded protein is CASSIGDREDSYTF.

The V gene is TRBV7-2, the J gene TRBJ2-3; 7 positions agree with TRBD1. In germline, CDR1 is SGHTA, CDR2 FQGNSA. J was trimmed by 2 bases and V by 0 bases; bases with no gene match: 8. The CDR3 has 17 residues. CDR3 sequence (DNA): TGTGCCAGCAGCTTAGCCCCAGGACAGGTGAACACAGATACGCAGTATTTT. Its translation: CASSLAPGQVNTDTQYF.

This clone showed up just a few times. The chain carries TRBV5-1 and TRBJ2-5, with D perhaps matching TRBD2 (5 bases). Between the trimmed V and J ends, which lost 0 bases and 4 bases, there was a span of 16 bases. The CDR3 loop spans 16 amino acids. Germline V gives CDR1 SGHRS, CDR2 YFSETQ. The CDR3 loop reads CASSLGASPIRETQYF. In nucleotides, the CDR3 is TGCGCCAGCAGCTTGGGGGCTAGCCCCATAAGAGAGACCCAGTACTTC.

The CDR3 here is CASSIEGGPGDTQYF. The CDR3 region has the DNA TGTGCCAGTAGTATAGAGGGGGGACCGGGAGATACGCAGTATTTT. The gene calls are TRBV19 and TRBJ2-3, with D tentatively TRBD2 (6 bases). This CDR3 is built from 15 residues. The germline CDR1 and CDR2 sequences are LNHDA and SQIVND (reference sequence). The V end was cut by 0 bases, the J end by 5 bases, with 12 bases between.